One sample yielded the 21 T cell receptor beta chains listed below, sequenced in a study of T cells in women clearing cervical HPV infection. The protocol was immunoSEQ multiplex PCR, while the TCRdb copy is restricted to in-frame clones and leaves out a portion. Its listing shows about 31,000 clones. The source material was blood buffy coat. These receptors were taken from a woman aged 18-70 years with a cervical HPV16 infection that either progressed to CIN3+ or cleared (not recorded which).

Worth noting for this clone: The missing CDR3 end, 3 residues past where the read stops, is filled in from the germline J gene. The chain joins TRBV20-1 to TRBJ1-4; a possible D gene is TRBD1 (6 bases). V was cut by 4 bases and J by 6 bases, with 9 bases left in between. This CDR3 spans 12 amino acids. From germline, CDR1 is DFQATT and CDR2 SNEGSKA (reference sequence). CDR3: CSAIPGDEKLFF. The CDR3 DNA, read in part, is TGCAGTGCTATTCCAGGGGATGAAAAA.

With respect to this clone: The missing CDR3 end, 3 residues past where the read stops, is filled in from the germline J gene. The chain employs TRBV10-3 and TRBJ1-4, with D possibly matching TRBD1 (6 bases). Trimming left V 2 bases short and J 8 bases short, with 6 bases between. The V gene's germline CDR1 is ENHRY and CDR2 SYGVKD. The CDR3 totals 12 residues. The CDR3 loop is CAISEDREKLFF. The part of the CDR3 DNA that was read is TGTGCCATCAGTGAGGACAGGGAAAAA.

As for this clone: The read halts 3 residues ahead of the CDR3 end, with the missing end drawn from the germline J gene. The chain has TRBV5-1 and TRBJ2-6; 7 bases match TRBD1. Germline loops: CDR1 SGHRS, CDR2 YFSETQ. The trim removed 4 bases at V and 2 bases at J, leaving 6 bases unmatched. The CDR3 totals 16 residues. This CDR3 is CASSILQGTGANVLTF. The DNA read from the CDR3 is TGCGCCAGCAGCATCCTACAGGGGACTGGGGCCAACGTC. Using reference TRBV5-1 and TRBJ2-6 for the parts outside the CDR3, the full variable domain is KAGVTQTPRYLIKTRGQQVTLSCSPISGHRSVSWYQQTPGQGLQFLFEYFSETQRNKGNFPGRFSGRQFSNSRSEMNVSTLELGDSALYLCASSILQGTGANVLTFGAGSRLTVL.

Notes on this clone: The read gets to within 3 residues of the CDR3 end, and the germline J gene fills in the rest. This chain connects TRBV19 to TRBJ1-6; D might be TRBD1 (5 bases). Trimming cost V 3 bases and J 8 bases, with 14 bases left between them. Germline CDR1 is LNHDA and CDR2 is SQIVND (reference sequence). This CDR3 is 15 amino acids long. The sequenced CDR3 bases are TGTGCCAGTAGTATCTCCTGGCAGGGTGATTCACCC. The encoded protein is CASSISWQGDSP. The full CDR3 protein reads CASSISWQGDSPLHF.

The CDR3 loop is CASSYYQRGSVQPQHF. The covered CDR3 bases are TGTGCCAGCAGTTACTACCAGAGGGGATCGGTTCAGCCC. The rearrangement links TRBV6-2 or TRBV6-3 to TRBJ1-5, with D maybe TRBD1 (5 bases). The sequence runs out 3 residues before the end of the CDR3; the remainder is reconstructed from the germline J gene. The V and J ends lost 1 base and 6 bases respectively, with 16 bases between them. The CDR3 length is 16 residues. Germline V gene sequence: CDR1 MNHEY, CDR2 SVGEGT.

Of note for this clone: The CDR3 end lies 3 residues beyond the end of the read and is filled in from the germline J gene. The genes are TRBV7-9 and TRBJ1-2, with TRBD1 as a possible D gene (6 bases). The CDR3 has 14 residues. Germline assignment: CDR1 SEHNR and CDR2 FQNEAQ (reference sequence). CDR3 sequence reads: CASSLALGGLDYTF. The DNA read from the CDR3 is TGTGCCAGCAGCTTAGCCCTCGGGGGGCTCGAC. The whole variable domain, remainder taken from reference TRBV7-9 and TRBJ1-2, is DTGVSQNPRHKITKRGQNVTFRCDPISEHNRLYWYRQTLGQGPEFLTYFQNEAQLEKSRLLSDRFSAERPKGSFSTLEIQRTEQGDSAMYLCASSLALGGLDYTFGSGTRLTVV.

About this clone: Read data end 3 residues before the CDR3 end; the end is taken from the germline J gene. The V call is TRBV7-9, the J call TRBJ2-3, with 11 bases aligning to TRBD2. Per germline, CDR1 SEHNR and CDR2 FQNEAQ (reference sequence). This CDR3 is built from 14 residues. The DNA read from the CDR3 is TGTGCCAGCAGCCAGGGGACTAGCGGAGAGACG. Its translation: CASSQGTSGET. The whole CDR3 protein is CASSQGTSGETQYF.

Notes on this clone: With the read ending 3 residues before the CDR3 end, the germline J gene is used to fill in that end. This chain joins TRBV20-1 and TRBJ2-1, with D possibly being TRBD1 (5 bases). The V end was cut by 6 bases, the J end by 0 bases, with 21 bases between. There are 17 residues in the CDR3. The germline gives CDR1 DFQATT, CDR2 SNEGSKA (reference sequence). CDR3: CSAAGLGSLSSYNEQFF. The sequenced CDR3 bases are TGCAGTGCCGCAGGGCTAGGATCCCTGAGCTCCTACAATGAG.

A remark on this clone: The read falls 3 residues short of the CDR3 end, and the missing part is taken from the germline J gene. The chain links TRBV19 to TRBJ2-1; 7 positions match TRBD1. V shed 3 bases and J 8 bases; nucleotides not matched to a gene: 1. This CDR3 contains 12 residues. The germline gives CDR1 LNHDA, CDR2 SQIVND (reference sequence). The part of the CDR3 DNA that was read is TGTGCCAGTAGTATCGGGACAGATGAG. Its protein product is CASSIGTDE. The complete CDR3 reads CASSIGTDEQFF.

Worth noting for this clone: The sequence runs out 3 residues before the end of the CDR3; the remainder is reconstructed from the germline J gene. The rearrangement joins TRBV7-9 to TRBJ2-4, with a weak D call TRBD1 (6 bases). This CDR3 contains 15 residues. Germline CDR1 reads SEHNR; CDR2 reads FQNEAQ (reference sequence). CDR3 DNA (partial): TGTGCCAGCAGCCCCCGGACAGATTGGGCCGCTGGT. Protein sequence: CASSPRTDWAAG. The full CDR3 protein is CASSPRTDWAAGQYF.

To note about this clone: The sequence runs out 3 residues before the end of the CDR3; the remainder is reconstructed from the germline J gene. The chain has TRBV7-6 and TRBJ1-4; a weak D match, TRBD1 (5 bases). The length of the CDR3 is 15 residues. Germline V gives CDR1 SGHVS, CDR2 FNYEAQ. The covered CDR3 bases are TGTGCCAGCAGCTTAGTGGGGCAGGGTGATTCACCA. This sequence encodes CASSLVGQGDSP. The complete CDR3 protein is CASSLVGQGDSPLFF.

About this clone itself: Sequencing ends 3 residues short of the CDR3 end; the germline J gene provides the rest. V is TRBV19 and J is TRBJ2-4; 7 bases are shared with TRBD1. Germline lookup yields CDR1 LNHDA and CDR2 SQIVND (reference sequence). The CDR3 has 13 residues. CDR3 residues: CASWTGSNQPQYF. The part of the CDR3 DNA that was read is TGTGCCAGTTGGACAGGAAGCAATCAGCCT.

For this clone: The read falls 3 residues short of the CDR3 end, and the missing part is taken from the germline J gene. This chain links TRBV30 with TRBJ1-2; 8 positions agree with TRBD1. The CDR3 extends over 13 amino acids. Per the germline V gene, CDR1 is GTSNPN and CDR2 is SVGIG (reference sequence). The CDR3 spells CAWSAGTGYGYTF. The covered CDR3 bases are TGTGCCTGGAGTGCCGGGACAGGATACGGC.

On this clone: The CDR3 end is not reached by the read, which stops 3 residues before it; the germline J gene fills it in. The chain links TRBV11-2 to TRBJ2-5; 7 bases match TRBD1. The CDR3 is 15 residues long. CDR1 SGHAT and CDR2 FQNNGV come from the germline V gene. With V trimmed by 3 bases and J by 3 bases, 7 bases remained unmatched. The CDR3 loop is CASSFATTGKETQYF. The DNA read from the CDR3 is TGTGCCAGCAGCTTCGCTACGACAGGGAAAGAGACC.

CDR3 DNA, as far as it was read: TGTGCCAGCAGCCCGAAGGTGGGCGCGGGAGATACC. Translated: CASSPKVGAGDT. The whole CDR3 protein is CASSPKVGAGDTQYF. The V call is TRBV5-6, the J call TRBJ2-5, with 7 positions matching TRBD2. The sequence runs out 3 residues before the end of the CDR3; the remainder is reconstructed from the germline J gene. The length of the CDR3 is 15 residues. The germline CDR1 and CDR2 sequences are SGHDT and YYEEEE.

The CDR3 DNA, read in part, is TGTGCCAGTAGTATCGAGGCGGGAGGGCCTACTGGGGCCAACGTC. It specifies CASSIEAGGPTGANV. The whole CDR3 region reads CASSIEAGGPTGANVLTF. The chain employs TRBV19 and TRBJ2-6; TRBD2 matches at 9 bases. The read falls 3 residues short of the CDR3 end, and the missing part is taken from the germline J gene. Germline V gene lookup returns CDR1 LNHDA and CDR2 SQIVND (reference sequence). CDR3 length: 18 amino acids. With 3 bases clipped from V and 2 bases from J, the junction kept 8 bases outside the gene matches.

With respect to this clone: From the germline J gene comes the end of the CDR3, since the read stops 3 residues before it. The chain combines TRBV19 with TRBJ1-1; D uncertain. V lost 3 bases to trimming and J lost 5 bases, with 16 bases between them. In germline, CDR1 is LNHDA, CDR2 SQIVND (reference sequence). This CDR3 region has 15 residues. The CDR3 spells CASSIRPGRKTEAFF. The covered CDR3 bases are TGTGCCAGTAGTATTAGGCCAGGCAGGAAAACTGAA. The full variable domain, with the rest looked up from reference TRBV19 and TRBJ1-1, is DGGITQSPKYLFRKEGQNVTLSCEQNLNHDAMYWYRQDPGQGLRLIYYSQIVNDFQKGDIAEGYSVSREKKESFPLTVTSAQKNPTAFYLCASSIRPGRKTEAFFGQGTRLTVV.

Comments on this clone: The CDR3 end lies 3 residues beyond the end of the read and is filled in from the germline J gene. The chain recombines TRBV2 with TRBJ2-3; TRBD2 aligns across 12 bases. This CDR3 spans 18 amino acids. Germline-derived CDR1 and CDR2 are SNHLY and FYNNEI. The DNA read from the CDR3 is TGTGCCAGCAGCGCCAGTCTAGCGGGAGGGCCACGGTTTGAGACG. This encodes CASSASLAGGPRFET. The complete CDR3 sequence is CASSASLAGGPRFETQYF. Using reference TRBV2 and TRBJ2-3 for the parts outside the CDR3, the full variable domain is EPEVTQTPSHQVTQMGQEVILRCVPISNHLYFYWYRQILGQKVEFLVSFYNNEISEKSEIFDDQFSVERPDGSNFTLKIRSTKLEDSAMYFCASSASLAGGPRFETQYFGPGTRLTVL.

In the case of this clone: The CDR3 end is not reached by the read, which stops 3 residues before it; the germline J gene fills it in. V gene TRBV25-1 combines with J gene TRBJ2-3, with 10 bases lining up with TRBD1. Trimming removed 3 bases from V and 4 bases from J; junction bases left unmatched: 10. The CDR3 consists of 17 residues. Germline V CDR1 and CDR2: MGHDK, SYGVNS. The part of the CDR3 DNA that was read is TGTGCCAGCAGTGAGAACACCGGGACAGGGGAAGCAGATACG. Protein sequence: CASSENTGTGEADT. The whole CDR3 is CASSENTGTGEADTQYF.

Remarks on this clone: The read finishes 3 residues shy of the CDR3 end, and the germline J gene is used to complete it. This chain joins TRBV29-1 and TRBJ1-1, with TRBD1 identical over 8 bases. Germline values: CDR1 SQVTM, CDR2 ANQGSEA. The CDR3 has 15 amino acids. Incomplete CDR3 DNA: TGCAGCGTTGAAGTCGCTAGACAGGGGAGTAGGGTA. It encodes CSVEVARQGSRV. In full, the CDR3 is CSVEVARQGSRVAFF.

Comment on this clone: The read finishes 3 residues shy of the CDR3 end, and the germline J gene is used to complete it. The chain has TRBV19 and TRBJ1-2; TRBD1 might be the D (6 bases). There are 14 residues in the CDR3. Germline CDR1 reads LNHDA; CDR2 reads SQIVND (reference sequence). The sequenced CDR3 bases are TGTGCCAGTAGTATCGGGGGGGCCCCCTACGAC. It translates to CASSIGGAPYD. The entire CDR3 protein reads CASSIGGAPYDYTF.